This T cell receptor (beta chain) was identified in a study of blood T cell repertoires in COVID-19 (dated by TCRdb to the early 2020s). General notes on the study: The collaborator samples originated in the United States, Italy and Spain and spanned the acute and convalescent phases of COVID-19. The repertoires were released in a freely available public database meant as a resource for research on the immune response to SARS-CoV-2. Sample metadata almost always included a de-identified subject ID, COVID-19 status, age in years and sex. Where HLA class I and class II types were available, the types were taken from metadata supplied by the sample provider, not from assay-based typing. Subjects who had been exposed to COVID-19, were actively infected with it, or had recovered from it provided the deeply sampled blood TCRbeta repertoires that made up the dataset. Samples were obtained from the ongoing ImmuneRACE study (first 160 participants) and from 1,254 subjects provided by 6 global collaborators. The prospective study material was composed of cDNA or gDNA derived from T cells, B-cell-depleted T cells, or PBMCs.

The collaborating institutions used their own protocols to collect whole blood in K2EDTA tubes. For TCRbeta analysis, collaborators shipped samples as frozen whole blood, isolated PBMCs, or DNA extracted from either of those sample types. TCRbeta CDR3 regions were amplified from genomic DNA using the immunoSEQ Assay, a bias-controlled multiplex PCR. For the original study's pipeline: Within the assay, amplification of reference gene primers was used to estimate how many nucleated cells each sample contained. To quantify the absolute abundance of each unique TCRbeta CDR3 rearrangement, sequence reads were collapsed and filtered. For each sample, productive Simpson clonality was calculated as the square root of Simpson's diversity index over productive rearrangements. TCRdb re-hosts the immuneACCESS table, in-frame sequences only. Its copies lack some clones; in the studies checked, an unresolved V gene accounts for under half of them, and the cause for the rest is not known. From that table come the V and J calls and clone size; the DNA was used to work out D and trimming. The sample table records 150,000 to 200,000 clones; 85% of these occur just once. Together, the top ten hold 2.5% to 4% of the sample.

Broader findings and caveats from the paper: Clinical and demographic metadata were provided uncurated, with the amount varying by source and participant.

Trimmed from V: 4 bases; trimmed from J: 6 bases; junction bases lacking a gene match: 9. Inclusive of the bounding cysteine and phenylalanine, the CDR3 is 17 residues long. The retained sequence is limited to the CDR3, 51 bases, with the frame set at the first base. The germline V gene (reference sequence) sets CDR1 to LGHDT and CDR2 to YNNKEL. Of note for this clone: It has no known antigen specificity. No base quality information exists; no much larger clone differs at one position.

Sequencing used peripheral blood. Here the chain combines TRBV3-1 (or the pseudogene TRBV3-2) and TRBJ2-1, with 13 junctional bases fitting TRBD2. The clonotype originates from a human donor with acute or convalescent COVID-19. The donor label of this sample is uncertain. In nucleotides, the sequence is TGTGCCAGCAGCCCCCCCCTACTAGCGGGGGGGCGCAATGAGCAGTTCTTC. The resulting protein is CASSPPLLAGGRNEQFF.